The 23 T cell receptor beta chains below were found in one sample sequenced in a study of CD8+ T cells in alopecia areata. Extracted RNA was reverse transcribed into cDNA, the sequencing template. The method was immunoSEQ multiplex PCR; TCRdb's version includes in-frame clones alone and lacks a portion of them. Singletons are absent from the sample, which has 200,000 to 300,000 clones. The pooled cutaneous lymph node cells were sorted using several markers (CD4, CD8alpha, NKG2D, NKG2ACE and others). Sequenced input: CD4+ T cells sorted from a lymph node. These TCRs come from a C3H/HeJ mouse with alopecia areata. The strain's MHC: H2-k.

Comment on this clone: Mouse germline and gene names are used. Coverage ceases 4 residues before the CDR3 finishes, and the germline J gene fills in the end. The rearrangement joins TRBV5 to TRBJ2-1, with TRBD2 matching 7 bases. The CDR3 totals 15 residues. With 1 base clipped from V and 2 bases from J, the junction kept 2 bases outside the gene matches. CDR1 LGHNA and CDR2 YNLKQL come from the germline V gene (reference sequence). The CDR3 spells CASSQVWGYYAEQFF. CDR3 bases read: TGTGCCAGCAGCCAAGTCTGGGGGTACTATGCT.

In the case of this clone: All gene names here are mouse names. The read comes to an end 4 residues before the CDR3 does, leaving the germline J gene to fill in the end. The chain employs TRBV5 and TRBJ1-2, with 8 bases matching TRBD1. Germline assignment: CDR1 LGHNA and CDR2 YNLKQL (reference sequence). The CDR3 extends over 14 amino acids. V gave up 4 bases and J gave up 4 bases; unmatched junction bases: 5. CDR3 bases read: TGTGCCAGCAGCCCCCGTACAGGGGGCTCC. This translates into CASSPRTGGS. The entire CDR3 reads CASSPRTGGSDYTF.

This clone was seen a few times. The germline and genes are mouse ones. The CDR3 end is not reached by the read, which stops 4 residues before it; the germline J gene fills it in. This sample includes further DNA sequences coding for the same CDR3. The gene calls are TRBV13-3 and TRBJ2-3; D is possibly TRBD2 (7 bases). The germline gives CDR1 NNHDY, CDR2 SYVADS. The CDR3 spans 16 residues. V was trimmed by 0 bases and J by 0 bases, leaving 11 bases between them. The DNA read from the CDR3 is TGTGCCAGCAGTGATGCAAGGGGGGCCAGTGCAGAA. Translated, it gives CASSDARGASAE. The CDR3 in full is CASSDARGASAETLYF.

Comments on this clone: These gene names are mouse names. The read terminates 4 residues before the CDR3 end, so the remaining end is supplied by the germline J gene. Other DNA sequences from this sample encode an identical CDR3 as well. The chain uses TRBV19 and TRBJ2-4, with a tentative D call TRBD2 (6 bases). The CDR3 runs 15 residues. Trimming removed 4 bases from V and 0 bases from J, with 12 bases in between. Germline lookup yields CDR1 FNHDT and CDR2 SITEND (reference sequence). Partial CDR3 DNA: TGTGCCAGCAGTCCACTGGGAGCTAGTCAAAAC. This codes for CASSPLGASQN. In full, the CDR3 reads CASSPLGASQNTLYF.

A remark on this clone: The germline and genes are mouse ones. The CDR3 sequence: CAWSLGGASEQFF. The CDR3 bases that were read are TGTGCCTGGAGTCTGGGGGGCGCTTCT. This chain joins TRBV31 and TRBJ2-1; TRBD2 might be the D (7 bases). The sequenced fragment ends 4 residues before the CDR3 boundary, so the rest is inferred from the germline J gene. CDR3 size: 13 residues. CDR1 and CDR2 from the germline V gene are GKSSPN and SITVG.

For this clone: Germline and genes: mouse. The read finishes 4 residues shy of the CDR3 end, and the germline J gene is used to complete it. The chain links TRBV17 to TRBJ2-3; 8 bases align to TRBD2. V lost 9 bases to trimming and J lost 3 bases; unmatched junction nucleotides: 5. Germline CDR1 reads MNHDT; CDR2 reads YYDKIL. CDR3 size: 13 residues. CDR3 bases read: TGTGCTAGGGAGGGGGGGCGCGCAGAA. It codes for CAREGGRAE. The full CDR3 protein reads CAREGGRAETLYF.

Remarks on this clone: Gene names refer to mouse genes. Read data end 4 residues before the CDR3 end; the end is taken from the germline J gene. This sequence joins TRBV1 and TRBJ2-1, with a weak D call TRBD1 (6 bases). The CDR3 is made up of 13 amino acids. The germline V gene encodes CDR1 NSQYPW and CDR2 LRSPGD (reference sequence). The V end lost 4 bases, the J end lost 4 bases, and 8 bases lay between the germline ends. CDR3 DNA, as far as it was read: TGCACCTGCAGTGAGGGACATTATGCT. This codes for CTCSEGHYA. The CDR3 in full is CTCSEGHYAEQFF.

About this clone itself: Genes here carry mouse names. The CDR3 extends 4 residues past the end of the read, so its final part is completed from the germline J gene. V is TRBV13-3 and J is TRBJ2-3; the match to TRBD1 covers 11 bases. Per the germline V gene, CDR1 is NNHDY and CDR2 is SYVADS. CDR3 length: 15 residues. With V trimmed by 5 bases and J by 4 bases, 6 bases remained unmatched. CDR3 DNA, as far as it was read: TGTGCCAGCAGCCCTGGGACAGGGGGACCAGAA. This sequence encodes CASSPGTGGPE. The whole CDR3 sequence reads CASSPGTGGPETLYF.

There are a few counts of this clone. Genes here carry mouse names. The CDR3 DNA, read in part, is TGTGCCAGCAGTGCGCAGGGGAATTCGCCC. The encoded protein is CASSAQGNSP. The whole CDR3 protein reads CASSAQGNSPLYF. The V and J genes are TRBV13-1 and TRBJ1-6; a possible D gene is TRBD1 (6 bases). The CDR3 end lies 3 residues beyond the end of the read and is filled in from the germline J gene. TRBJ1-6 is an ORF, with its function uncertain. The CDR3 extends over 13 amino acids. The germline CDR1 and CDR2 sequences are NSHNY and SYGAGN. Deletions cut 3 bases from V and 7 bases from J, with 8 bases between.

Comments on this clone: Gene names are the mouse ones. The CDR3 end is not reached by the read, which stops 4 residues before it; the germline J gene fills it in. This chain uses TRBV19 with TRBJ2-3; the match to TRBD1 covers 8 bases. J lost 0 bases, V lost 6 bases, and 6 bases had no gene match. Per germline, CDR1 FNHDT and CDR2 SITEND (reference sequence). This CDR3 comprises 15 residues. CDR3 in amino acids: CASTGQGPSAETLYF. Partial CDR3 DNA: TGTGCCAGCACCGGACAGGGACCTAGTGCAGAA.

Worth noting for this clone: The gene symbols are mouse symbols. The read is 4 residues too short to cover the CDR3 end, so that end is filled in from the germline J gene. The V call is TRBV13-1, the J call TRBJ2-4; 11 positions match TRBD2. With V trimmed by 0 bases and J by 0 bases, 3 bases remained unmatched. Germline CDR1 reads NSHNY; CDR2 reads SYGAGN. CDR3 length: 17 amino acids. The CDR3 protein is CASSDAGTGGSQNTLYF. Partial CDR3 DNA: TGTGCCAGCAGTGATGCGGGGACTGGGGGTAGTCAAAAC.

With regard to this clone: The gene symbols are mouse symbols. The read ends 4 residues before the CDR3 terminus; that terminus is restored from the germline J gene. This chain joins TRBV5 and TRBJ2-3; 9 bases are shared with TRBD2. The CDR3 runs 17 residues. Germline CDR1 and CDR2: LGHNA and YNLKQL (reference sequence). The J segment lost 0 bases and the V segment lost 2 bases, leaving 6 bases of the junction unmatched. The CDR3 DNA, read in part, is TGTGCCAGCAGCCAAAACCGGGACTGGGCTAGTGCAGAA. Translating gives CASSQNRDWASAE. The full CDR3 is CASSQNRDWASAETLYF.

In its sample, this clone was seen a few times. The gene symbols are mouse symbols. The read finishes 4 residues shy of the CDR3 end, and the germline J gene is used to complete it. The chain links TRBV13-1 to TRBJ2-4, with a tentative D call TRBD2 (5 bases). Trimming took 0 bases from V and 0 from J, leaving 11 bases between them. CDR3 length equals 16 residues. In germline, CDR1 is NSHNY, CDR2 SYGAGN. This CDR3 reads CASSDASGVSQNTLYF. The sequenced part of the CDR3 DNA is TGTGCCAGCAGTGATGCAAGTGGGGTTAGTCAAAAC.

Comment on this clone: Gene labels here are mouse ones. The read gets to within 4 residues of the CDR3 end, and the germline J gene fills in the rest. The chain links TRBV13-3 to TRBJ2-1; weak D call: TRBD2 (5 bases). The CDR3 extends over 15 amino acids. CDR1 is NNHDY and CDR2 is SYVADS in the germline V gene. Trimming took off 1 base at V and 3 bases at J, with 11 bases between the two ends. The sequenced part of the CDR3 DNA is TGTGCCAGCAGTGATATGGGTTGGGGCTATGCT. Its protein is CASSDMGWGYA. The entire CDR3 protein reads CASSDMGWGYAEQFF.

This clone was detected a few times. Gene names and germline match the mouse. The CDR3 spells CASSDAGAGNSPLYF. The part of the CDR3 DNA that was read is TGTGCCAGCAGTGATGCAGGGGCGGGGAATTCGCCC. This chain joins TRBV13-1 and TRBJ1-6; possible D gene TRBD1, 6 bases. The read halts 3 residues ahead of the CDR3 end, with the missing end drawn from the germline J gene. TRBJ1-6 is an ORF, and what it does is uncertain. CDR1 NSHNY and CDR2 SYGAGN come from the germline V gene. Trimming removed 0 bases at V and 7 bases at J, with 11 bases between. The CDR3 has 15 residues.

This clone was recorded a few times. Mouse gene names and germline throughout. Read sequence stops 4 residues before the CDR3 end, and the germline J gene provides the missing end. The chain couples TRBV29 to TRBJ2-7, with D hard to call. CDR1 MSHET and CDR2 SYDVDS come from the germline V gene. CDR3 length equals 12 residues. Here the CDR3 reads CASSLTQYEQYF. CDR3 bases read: TGTGCTAGCAGTTTAACACAATAT.

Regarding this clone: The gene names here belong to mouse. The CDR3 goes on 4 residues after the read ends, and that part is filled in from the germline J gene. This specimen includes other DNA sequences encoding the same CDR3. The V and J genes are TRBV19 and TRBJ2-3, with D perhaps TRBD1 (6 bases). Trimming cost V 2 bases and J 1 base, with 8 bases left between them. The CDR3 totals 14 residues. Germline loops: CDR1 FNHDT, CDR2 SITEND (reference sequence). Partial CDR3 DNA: TGTGCCAGCAGTATCAGGGGAGGTGCAGAA. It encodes CASSIRGGAE. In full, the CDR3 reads CASSIRGGAETLYF.

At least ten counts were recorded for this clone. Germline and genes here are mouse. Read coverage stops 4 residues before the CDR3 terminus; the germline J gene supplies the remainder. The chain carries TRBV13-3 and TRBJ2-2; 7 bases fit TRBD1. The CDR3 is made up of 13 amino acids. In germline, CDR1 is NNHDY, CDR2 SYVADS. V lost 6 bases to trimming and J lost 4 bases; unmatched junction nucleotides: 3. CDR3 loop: CASKPGGTGQLYF. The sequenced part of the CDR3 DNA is TGTGCCAGCAAGCCAGGGGGCACCGGG.

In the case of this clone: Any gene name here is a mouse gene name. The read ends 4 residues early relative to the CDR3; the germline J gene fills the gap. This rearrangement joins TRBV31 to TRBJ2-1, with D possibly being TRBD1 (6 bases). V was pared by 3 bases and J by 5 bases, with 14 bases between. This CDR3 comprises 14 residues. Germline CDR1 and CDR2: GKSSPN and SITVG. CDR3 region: CAWSLPGQNAEQFF. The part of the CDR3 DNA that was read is TGTGCCTGGAGCCTTCCGGGACAAAATGCT.

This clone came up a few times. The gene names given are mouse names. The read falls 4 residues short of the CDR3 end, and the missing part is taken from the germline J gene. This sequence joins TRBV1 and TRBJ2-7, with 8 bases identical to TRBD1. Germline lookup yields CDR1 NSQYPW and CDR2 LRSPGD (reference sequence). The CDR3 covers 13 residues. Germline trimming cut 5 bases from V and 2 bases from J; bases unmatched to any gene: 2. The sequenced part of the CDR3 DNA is TGCACCTGCAGTACGGGACAGGCCTAT. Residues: CTCSTGQAY. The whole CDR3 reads CTCSTGQAYEQYF.

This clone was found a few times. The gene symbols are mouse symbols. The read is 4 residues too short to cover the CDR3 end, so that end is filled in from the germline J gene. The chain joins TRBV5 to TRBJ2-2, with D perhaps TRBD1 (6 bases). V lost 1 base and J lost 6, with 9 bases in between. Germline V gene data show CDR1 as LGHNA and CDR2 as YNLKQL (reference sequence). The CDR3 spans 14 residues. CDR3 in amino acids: CASSQAQGPGQLYF. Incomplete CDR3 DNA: TGTGCCAGCAGCCAAGCCCAGGGGCCCGGG.

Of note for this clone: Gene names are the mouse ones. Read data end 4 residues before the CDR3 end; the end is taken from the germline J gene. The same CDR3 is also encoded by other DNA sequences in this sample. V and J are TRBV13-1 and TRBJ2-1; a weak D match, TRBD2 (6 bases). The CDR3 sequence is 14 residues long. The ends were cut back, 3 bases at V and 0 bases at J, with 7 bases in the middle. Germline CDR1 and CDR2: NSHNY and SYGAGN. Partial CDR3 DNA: TGTGCCAGCAGTGTTGGGGGTAACTATGCT. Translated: CASSVGGNYA. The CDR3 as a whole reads CASSVGGNYAEQFF.

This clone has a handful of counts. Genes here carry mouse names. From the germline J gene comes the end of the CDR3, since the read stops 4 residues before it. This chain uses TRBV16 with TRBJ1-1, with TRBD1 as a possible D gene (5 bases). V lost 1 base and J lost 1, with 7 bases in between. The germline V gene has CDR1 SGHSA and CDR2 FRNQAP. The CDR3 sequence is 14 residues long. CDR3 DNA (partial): TGTGCAAGCAGCTTAGGGCAGGGAAACACA. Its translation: CASSLGQGNT. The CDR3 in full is CASSLGQGNTEVFF.